This T cell receptor beta chain was found in a study of OX40 agonist ivuxolimab in advanced cancers. Study in general: Patients assigned to dose escalation were diagnosed with hepatocellular carcinoma, melanoma, renal cell or head and neck cancer.

Assay: immunoSEQ multiplex PCR; the TCRdb copy retains only in-frame clones and omits some. The repertoire holds 15,000 to 20,000 clones, with 80% to 90% as singletons. The TCR was taken from an adult with an advanced solid tumor such as melanoma, head and neck, liver or kidney cancer. The sample consisted of CD4+ or CD8+ T cells sorted from blood, taken in a trial of the OX40 agonist ivuxolimab.

The CDR3 nucleotides read TGTGCCAGCAGTGCGTTCCTATGGGAACAAAGTCGGGCCAACGTCCTGACTTTC. Amino acids: CASSAFLWEQSRANVLTF. The chain joins TRBV6-1 to TRBJ2-6; D unclear. The CDR3 runs to 18 residues. Germline loops: CDR1 MNHNS, CDR2 SASEGT. Trimming stripped 4 bases from V and 5 bases from J, with 21 bases between.